The 3 T cell receptor beta chains given below trace back to one sample, sequenced in a study of beta chain features in type 1 diabetes. Expressed TCRB transcripts were sequenced, since all the RNA that had been isolated was reverse transcribed. Measured with immunoSEQ multiplex PCR; TCRdb has only the in-frame clones, and not every one. The table includes under 300,000 clones, 27% detected once. Sequences were obtained from central memory CD4+ T cells from blood. The receptors originated from a man aged 30-40 years in good health.

The chain couples TRBV6-5 to TRBJ2-5, with a weak D call TRBD1 (5 bases). The CDR3 sequence is 15 residues long. Germline loops: CDR1 MNHEY, CDR2 SVGAGI. V lost 0 bases and J lost 1, with 9 bases in between. CDR3 in amino acids: CASSYSNRGQETQYF. The CDR3 bases are TGTGCCAGCAGTTACTCGAATAGGGGCCAAGAGACCCAGTACTTC.

This clone was found many times. The rearrangement links TRBV14 to TRBJ2-4, with D perhaps matching TRBD1 (5 bases). Germline V gives CDR1 SGHDN, CDR2 FVKESK. The CDR3 extends over 17 amino acids. V lost 1 base and J 1 base, leaving 14 bases between the germline ends. The CDR3 nucleotides read TGTGCCAGCAGCCAAGTTGGAGCAGGGTTGGCCAAAAACATTCAGTACTTC. Residues: CASSQVGAGLAKNIQYF.

This clone showed up many times. Other nucleotide sequences in the sample specify the same CDR3. The chain recombines TRBV30 with TRBJ1-5; D ambiguous. Trimming removed 2 bases from V and 0 bases from J, with 5 bases in between. The CDR3 has 13 residues. Per germline, CDR1 GTSNPN and CDR2 SVGIG (reference sequence). The CDR3 is CAWSPDSNQPQHF. DNA of the CDR3: TGTGCCTGGAGTCCGGATAGCAATCAGCCCCAGCATTTT.